Listed below are T cell receptor beta chains from one sample, sequenced in a study of blood T cell repertoires in COVID-19. The data were produced by immunoSEQ multiplex PCR, yet TCRdb's version contains in-frame clones alone and is incomplete. The data contain approximately 210,000 clones, 65% to 85% of them seen just once; the ten biggest clones take up 3% to 4%. The sample consisted of PBMCs or T cells enriched from blood (not recorded which). The receptor source for this set is a woman aged 55-70 years who had recovered from COVID-19. Each CDR3 is given without its conserved first and last residue.

CDR3 protein: ASSSYRGRTDTQY
V gene: TRBV7-6

CDR3 protein: ASSQPGGGYNEQF
V gene: TRBV3-1/TRBV3-2

CDR3 protein: ASSQDPGFYEQY
V gene: TRBV4-3

CDR3 protein: ASSIQTDLNSPLH
V gene: TRBV5-5

CDR3 protein: SVVGQGSFYGYT
V gene: TRBV29-1

CDR3 protein: ASSLLEETQY
V gene: TRBV7-2

CDR3 protein: ASSPGQLSGNTIY
V gene: TRBV28

CDR3 protein: ASSAVGGAYNEQF
V gene: TRBV19

CDR3 protein: ASSLIGTGADTQY
V gene: TRBV13

CDR3 protein: SAHLGGGLS
V gene: TRBV20-1

CDR3 protein: ASSIQTGNTGELF
V gene: TRBV27

CDR3 protein: ASSFSGTRNSGANVLT
V gene: TRBV5-1

CDR3 protein: ASSEPGQGPSYEQY
V gene: TRBV11-2

CDR3 protein: ASSHRDRVGEQF
V gene: TRBV3-1/TRBV3-2

CDR3 protein: ASGRRGANYGYT
V gene: TRBV27

CDR3 protein: ASSVRPSGGAGEQY
V gene: TRBV9

CDR3 protein: ASIDPDISGNTIY
V gene: TRBV19

CDR3 protein: ASSLISATRNEQF
V gene: TRBV5-1

CDR3 protein: ASSLTGTGWAATNEKLF
V gene: TRBV19

CDR3 protein: ASSNRGGTGRYEQY
V gene: TRBV19

CDR3 protein: ASSPGQTTNEKLF
V gene: TRBV5-5

CDR3 protein: ASSWKGLASEGQY
V gene: TRBV3-1/TRBV3-2

CDR3 protein: ASSLVAGEGYT
V gene: TRBV7-9

CDR3 protein: ASSSSRGTRGYT
V gene: TRBV6-5

CDR3 protein: ASSYRNYGYT
V gene: TRBV6-5

CDR3 protein: ASSESGRGYEQY
V gene: TRBV10-1

CDR3 protein: ASSQEGQRNYEQY
V gene: TRBV4-3

CDR3 protein: ASSPEGRGEQF
V gene: TRBV11-3

CDR3 protein: ASSKMTGLTNTEAF
V gene: TRBV19

CDR3 protein: ASSPGGSSYNEQF
V gene: TRBV7-2

CDR3 protein: ASSYPAGELF
V gene: TRBV6-5

CDR3 protein: ASSPDSLRSETQY
V gene: TRBV7-2

CDR3 protein: ASSLRLAGGYEQY
V gene: TRBV13

CDR3 protein: ASSLIRGQDTQY
V gene: TRBV7-3

CDR3 protein: ASSPGGLASYEQY
V gene: TRBV7-2

CDR3 protein: ASSFPGKLQETQY
V gene: TRBV7-9

CDR3 protein: ASSLGDRVVPEQY
V gene: TRBV7-2

CDR3 protein: SVCVRMNTEAF
V gene: TRBV29-1

CDR3 protein: ASSIPSGGFYEQF
V gene: TRBV5-6

CDR3 protein: ASSKEQATNEKLF
V gene: TRBV6-2/TRBV6-3

CDR3 protein: ASGLHGGQGAVTQY
V gene: TRBV12-5

CDR3 protein: ASSPANGDSYEQY
V gene: TRBV18

CDR3 protein: ASSQERATRYGYT
V gene: TRBV4-3

CDR3 protein: ASSVRQYNTEAF
V gene: TRBV9

CDR3 protein: ASSIAMGQGNTEAF
V gene: TRBV19

CDR3 protein: ATSRVRSGSFHEQY
V gene: TRBV15

CDR3 protein: ASSDFGLLATDTQY
V gene: TRBV10-1

CDR3 protein: ASTRTGGSNIQY
V gene: TRBV16

CDR3 protein: ASSLHRDSNSPLH
V gene: TRBV7-6

CDR3 protein: ASRTYAGLADTQY
V gene: TRBV19